This is a list of T cell receptor beta chains from one sample in a study of cytomegalovirus exposure and HLA in healthy donors. This table comes from immunoSEQ multiplex PCR, and its TCRdb copy is limited to in-frame clones, with some not included. The sample lists 85,000 to 95,000 clones; under 80% were seen once. The sequencing input was PBMCs. The source of these receptors is a woman aged 25 to 39 in good health and CMV-seronegative. CDR3s include the opening cysteine and the closing phenylalanine or tryptophan. A D gene is named only where the DNA matches it firmly. Size tells how often a clone was seen (once, few, many) or the class of an expanded clone, and some rows leave it out.

abundance | d_gene | j_gene | v_gene | CDR3nt | CDR3aa
NA | NA | TRBJ2-1 | TRBV19 | TGTGCCAGTTCGTATTGGGGGCCGGGTTCCTACAATGAGCAGTTCTTC | CASSYWGPGSYNEQFF
once | NA | TRBJ1-2 | TRBV7-8 | TGTGCCAGCAGCTTAGCCAGGAACTATGGCTACACCTTC | CASSLARNYGYTF
few | TRBD2 | TRBJ2-7 | TRBV28 | TGTGCCAGCAGTCCGACTAGCGGGAGGGCCGCGGCGCAGTACTTC | CASSPTSGRAAAQYF
NA | NA | TRBJ1-1 | TRBV2 | TGTGCCAGCTTTACAGGCACTGAAGCTTTCTTT | CASFTGTEAFF
NA | NA | TRBJ1-5 | TRBV7-6 | TGTGCCAGCAGCCCGGGTCTCGTCAGCAATCAGCCCCAGCATTTT | CASSPGLVSNQPQHF
NA | TRBD1 | TRBJ1-5 | TRBV7-2 | TGTGCCAGCAGCTTAGTTGGGGACAGGGCCCAGCCCCAGCATTTT | CASSLVGDRAQPQHF
NA | TRBD2 | TRBJ2-1 | TRBV5-1 | TGCGCCAGCAGCGCCCTAGCGGGAGGTCTCAATGAGCAGTTCTTC | CASSALAGGLNEQFF
NA | TRBD1 | TRBJ2-3 | TRBV28 | TGTGCCAGCACCCTCACGGACAGGCGCACAGATACGCAGTATTTT | CASTLTDRRTDTQYF
NA | NA | TRBJ2-7 | TRBV5-1 | TGCGCCAGCAGCTTGGGTCGGAGGGAGCAGTACTTC | CASSLGRREQYF
few | TRBD1 | TRBJ2-3 | TRBV2 | TGTGCCAGCAGATCGGGACAGGGATCAGATACGCAGTATTTT | CASRSGQGSDTQYF
NA | TRBD1 | TRBJ2-3 | TRBV6-1 | TGTGCCAGCAGTGAAAACAGGGGGATCAGCACAGATACGCAGTATTTT | CASSENRGISTDTQYF
NA | TRBD2 | TRBJ2-5 | TRBV6-5 | TGTGCCAGCAGTTACTCGACTAGCGAGGGTATGACCCAGTACTTC | CASSYSTSEGMTQYF
NA | NA | TRBJ2-7 | TRBV6-1 | TGTGCCAGCAGTGTGAGTTCCTACGAGCAGTACTTC | CASSVSSYEQYF
few | NA | TRBJ2-7 | TRBV9 | TGTGCCAGCAGCGTAAATGCGGAGGGTAGCTACGAGCAGTACTTC | CASSVNAEGSYEQYF
NA | NA | TRBJ1-2 | TRBV5-1 | TGCGCCAGCAGCTTGGGTGCGGGTAATGGCTACACCTTC | CASSLGAGNGYTF
NA | NA | TRBJ1-6 | TRBV11-2 | TGTGCCAGCAGCTTAGCGGGGTATAATTCACCCCTCCACTTT | CASSLAGYNSPLHF
NA | TRBD2 | TRBJ2-3 | TRBV4-2 | TGTGCCAGCAGCCAACCCCTCGGAGGACTAGCGGGGGGAGATACGCAGTATTTT | CASSQPLGGLAGGDTQYF
few | NA | TRBJ1-2 | TRBV6-6 | TGTGCCAGCAGTGCAGAGGCAAGCTACACCTTC | CASSAEASYTF
few | TRBD2 | TRBJ2-1 | TRBV28 | TGTGCCAGCAGTTTTTCGGGTAGCGGGGGGGTAAGAGAGCAGTTCTTC | CASSFSGSGGVREQFF
NA | NA | TRBJ2-5 | TRBV18 | TGTGCCAGCTCACCACCGTCAAATCGGGGCCAAGAGACCCAGTACTTC | CASSPPSNRGQETQYF
NA | TRBD1 | TRBJ1-6 | TRBV5-1 | TGCGCCAGCAGCTTGGCCGGGACAGGGGATAATTCACCCCTCCACTTT | CASSLAGTGDNSPLHF
few | TRBD2 | TRBJ2-1 | TRBV30 | TGTGCCTGCCCTAATGAACGGGACACAGTTACTAGCGGGGGCCGATACAATGAGCAGTTCTTC | CACPNERDTVTSGGRYNEQFF
few | NA | TRBJ1-3 | TRBV5-4 | TGTGCCAGCAGCTTGTACGGGTCTGGAAACACCATATATTTT | CASSLYGSGNTIYF
NA | NA | TRBJ1-1 | TRBV11-2 | TGTGCCAGCAGCTTATGGTCAGGGTCTGAAGCTTTCTTT | CASSLWSGSEAFF
NA | NA | TRBJ2-7 | TRBV19 | TGTGCCAGTAGTCCCCTCGGCAGGGGAGGGTCCTACGAGCAGTACTTC | CASSPLGRGGSYEQYF
NA | TRBD1 | TRBJ2-7 | TRBV19 | TGTGCCAGTAGTCCAATTGGGACAGGGTTTTACGAGCAGTACTTC | CASSPIGTGFYEQYF
NA | NA | TRBJ1-2 | TRBV19 | TGTGCCAGTAGTATACAGCAGGGGCTTTATGGCTACACCTTC | CASSIQQGLYGYTF
NA | TRBD1 | TRBJ1-1 | TRBV20-1 | TGCAGTGCCCCGGGACAGGGATCGGCTTTCTTT | CSAPGQGSAFF
NA | TRBD2 | TRBJ2-5 | TRBV29-1 | TGCAGCGTCCTAACGACAGCGGGGGAGACCCAGTACTTC | CSVLTTAGETQYF
NA | TRBD2 | TRBJ2-7 | TRBV7-9 | TGTGCCAGCAGCTTAGGGGCTAGCGGGGGAAACGAGCAGTACTTC | CASSLGASGGNEQYF
NA | NA | TRBJ1-4 | TRBV27 | TGTGCCAGCAGTTTAGGGGTGATGGGGGGTCCCTATGAAAAACTGTTTTTT | CASSLGVMGGPYEKLFF
NA | NA | TRBJ1-2 | TRBV6-6 | TGTGCCAGCAGTTACCTGACGGCAGGGAGGAGCGGCTACACCTTC | CASSYLTAGRSGYTF
NA | TRBD2 | TRBJ2-1 | TRBV2 | TGTGCCAGCAGGACGGGGCTAGCGGGAGGGCGGTTTTTCTTC | CASRTGLAGGRFFF
NA | NA | TRBJ2-1 | TRBV7-3 | TGTGCCAGCAGCTTAACGGGAGGCTCCAATGAGCAGTTCTTC | CASSLTGGSNEQFF
NA | TRBD2 | TRBJ2-5 | TRBV7-6 | TGTGCCAGCAGCTTTGGCGGGAGAGCCGTTATTCAAGAGACCCAGTACTTC | CASSFGGRAVIQETQYF
NA | NA | TRBJ2-7 | TRBV27 | TGTGCCAGCAGTTCTAGCGCTGGAGGCGAGCAGTACTTC | CASSSSAGGEQYF
NA | TRBD1 | TRBJ2-6 | TRBV9 | TGTGCCAGCAGCGTGTCTATGGGACAGGGGTTGGGTTCTGGGGCCAACGTCCTGACTTTC | CASSVSMGQGLGSGANVLTF
few | NA | TRBJ2-5 | TRBV7-9 | TGTGCCAGCATTAAGGGGGGGGCATGGGAGACCCAGTACTTC | CASIKGGAWETQYF
many | TRBD1 | TRBJ1-1 | TRBV6-5 | TGTGCCAGCAGTTACTCGCAGGGGGACACTGAAGCTTTCTTT | CASSYSQGDTEAFF